The TCR beta chain under discussion was sequenced for a study of blood T cell repertoires in COVID-19. Background on the study: Italy, Spain and the United States were the sources of the convalescent and acute COVID-19 samples.

Unmatched junction bases numbered 12, after V lost 5 bases and J lost 3 bases. From germline, CDR1 is SGHTA and CDR2 FQGNSA. The CDR3 has 17 amino acids. In the authors' methods: From reference gene primer amplification, estimates of nucleated cell counts were derived. Using immunoSEQ multiplex PCR, the repertoire was profiled, and TCRdb retains in-frame clones only, with some absent. V, J and clone size derive from that table, while D and trimming were established from the DNA sequence. The sample lists fewer than 300,000 clones; around nine tenths were seen once. Participants were aged about 18 to 89 years from around 24 US areas. Donors in Cohort 3 counted as recovered after two negative PCRs, clearance, or symptom resolution.

Sequenced sample: PBMCs or T cells enriched from blood (not recorded which). This TCR was recovered from a woman aged 25 to 39 who had recovered from COVID-19. The chain uses TRBV7-2 and TRBJ2-3; 9 positions match TRBD2. CDR3 nucleotides: TGTGCCAGCAGCCCCCGAAAGCTAGCGGGACCAACAGATACGCAGTATTTT. This translates into CASSPRKLAGPTDTQYF.